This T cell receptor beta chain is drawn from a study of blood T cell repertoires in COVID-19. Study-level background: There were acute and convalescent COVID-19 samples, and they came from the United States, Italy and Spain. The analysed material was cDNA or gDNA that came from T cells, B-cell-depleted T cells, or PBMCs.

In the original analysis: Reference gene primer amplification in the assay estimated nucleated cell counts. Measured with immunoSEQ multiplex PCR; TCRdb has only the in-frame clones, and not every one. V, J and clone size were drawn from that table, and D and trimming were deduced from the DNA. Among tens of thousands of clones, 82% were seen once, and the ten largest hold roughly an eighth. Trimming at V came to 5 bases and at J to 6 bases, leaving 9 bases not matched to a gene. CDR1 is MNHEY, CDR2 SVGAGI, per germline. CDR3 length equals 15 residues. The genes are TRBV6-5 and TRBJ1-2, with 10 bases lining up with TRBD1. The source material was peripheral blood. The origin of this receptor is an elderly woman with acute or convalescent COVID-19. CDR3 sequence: CASSPRQGAHHGYTF. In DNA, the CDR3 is TGTGCCAGCAGTCCCCGACAGGGGGCCCACCATGGCTACACCTTC.